A single T cell receptor beta chain is shown here with its context. TCRdb's copy holds only in-frame clones and misses some; the assay was immunoSEQ multiplex PCR. Here the sample spans 200,000 to 300,000 clones, about nine tenths being singletons. The record originates from a study of blood T cell repertoires in COVID-19. The wider study: Donors in the United States, Italy and Spain gave samples during acute or convalescent COVID-19.

The CDR3 runs 14 residues. Germline CDR1 reads MDHEN; CDR2 reads SYDVKM. V lost 4 bases, J lost 6 bases, and 7 bases stayed unmatched. The genes are TRBV28 and TRBJ1-2, with 8 bases matching TRBD1. The sample was PBMCs or T cells enriched from blood (not recorded which). This TCR came from a man aged 40-49 years who had recovered from COVID-19. The chain's CDR3 is CASSSRQGRDGYTF. Here the CDR3 DNA reads TGTGCCAGCAGTTCCAGACAGGGGAGGGATGGCTACACCTTC.